The rows below give T cell receptor beta chains drawn from one sample of a study of T-cell memory formation after mild COVID-19. From the 5' RACE reads, TCRdb called clonotypes with MiXCR, one entry per CDR3 protein. The sample includes approximately 500,000 distinct CDR3 sequences, 25% of them seen just once. Sequencing was done on a sample of PBMCs or a T cell subset sorted from them (not recorded which). These receptor sequences come from an adult woman who had mild COVID-19 (a few samples of this study predate the infection). Cell type and time point are not known. Each CDR3 is given with its conserved first and last residue. D genes are given only for firm matches. Only some rows state a clone size, as once, few, many or a class for expanded clones.

>TRBJ2-2|NA|NA|TRBV15
CATLKNTGELFF
TGTGCCACCCTAAAAAACACCGGGGAGCTGTTTTTT
>TRBJ1-5|NA|NA|TRBV10-3
CAISSQGGGSNQPQHF
TGTGCCATCAGTAGTCAGGGTGGTGGAAGCAATCAGCCCCAGCATTTT
>TRBJ2-1|NA|few|TRBV7-8
CASTGGHYNEQFF
TGTGCCAGCACCGGGGGCCACTACAATGAGCAGTTCTTC
>TRBJ1-5|NA|NA|TRBV18
CASSQRYSNQPQHF
TGTGCCAGCTCTCAACGTTATAGCAATCAGCCCCAGCATTTT
>TRBJ2-2|NA|few|TRBV7-9
CASSLVYAPRGGELFF
TGTGCCAGCAGCTTAGTATACGCGCCGAGAGGCGGGGAGCTGTTTTTT
>TRBJ2-1|NA|NA|TRBV11-3
CASMAPGTYNEQFF
TGTGCCAGCATGGCCCCCGGGACCTACAATGAGCAGTTCTTC
>TRBJ1-5|NA|few|TRBV6-5
CASSSNHNQPQHF
TGTGCCAGCAGCTCCAACCATAATCAGCCCCAGCATTTT
>TRBJ1-5|TRBD1|NA|TRBV6-5
CASGKTGGHQPQHF
TGTGCCAGCGGTAAAACAGGGGGTCATCAGCCCCAGCATTTT
>TRBJ2-1|NA|NA|TRBV7-6
CASSLGATNEQFF
TGTGCCAGCAGCTTAGGCGCTACCAATGAGCAGTTCTTC
>TRBJ2-7|TRBD1|few|TRBV25-1
CASSELLGQGGYEQYF
TGTGCCAGCAGTGAATTGCTAGGACAGGGTGGATACGAGCAGTACTTC
>TRBJ2-3|NA|NA|TRBV18
CASSRNGGTDTQYF
TGTGCCAGCTCACGTAACGGGGGAACAGATACGCAGTATTTT
>TRBJ2-1|TRBD2|few|TRBV12-3/TRBV12-4
CASSLLAGGPYNEQFF
TGTGCCAGCAGCCTCCTAGCGGGGGGTCCCTACAATGAGCAGTTCTTC
>TRBJ2-3|TRBD2|NA|TRBV25-1
CASSEGGTRTDTQYF
TGTGCCAGCAGTGAAGGGGGGACTAGAACAGATACGCAGTATTTT
>TRBJ2-1|TRBD2|NA|TRBV5-1
CASSEGTSGSQFF
TGCGCCAGCAGCGAGGGGACTAGCGGTTCGCAGTTCTTC
>TRBJ2-1|TRBD2|NA|TRBV25-1
CASSELSSGSLNEQFF
TGTGCCAGCAGTGAATTATCCAGCGGGAGCCTGAATGAGCAGTTCTTC
>TRBJ2-7|TRBD1|few|TRBV7-3
CASSLTGQGAVEQYF
TGTGCCAGCAGCTTAACCGGACAGGGGGCAGTCGAGCAGTACTTC
>TRBJ2-2|NA|few|TRBV10-3
CASTDPSTGELFF
TGTGCCTCCACGGATCCGAGCACCGGGGAGCTGTTTTTT
>TRBJ2-7|TRBD1|NA|TRBV7-8
CASSLGRTGGRYEQYF
TGTGCCAGCAGCTTAGGGAGGACAGGGGGCAGGTACGAGCAGTACTTC
>TRBJ1-1|NA|NA|TRBV25-1
CASMDSLNTEAFF
TGTGCCAGCATGGACAGCCTGAACACTGAAGCTTTCTTT
>TRBJ2-1|NA|NA|TRBV10-1
CASSPRVARHNEQFF
TGCGCCAGCAGCCCCAGGGTGGCACGGCACAATGAGCAGTTCTTC
>TRBJ2-1|TRBD2|few|TRBV9
CASSVDRDYQDLFF
TGTGCCAGCAGCGTAGACCGGGACTACCAGGACCTGTTCTTC
>TRBJ2-7|TRBD2|NA|TRBV20-1
CSAFLAGAPFEQYF
TGCAGTGCTTTCCTAGCGGGAGCCCCCTTCGAGCAGTACTTC
>TRBJ1-1|NA|NA|TRBV7-9
CASSLEWDSEAFF
TGTGCCAGCAGCTTAGAGTGGGATTCTGAAGCTTTCTTT
>TRBJ2-5|TRBD1|NA|TRBV14
CASSQVAGGETQYF
TGTGCCAGCAGCCAAGTCGCAGGGGGTGAGACCCAGTACTTC
>TRBJ1-1|TRBD1|NA|TRBV11-2
CASSKGRDRDTEAFF
TGTGCCAGCAGCAAGGGCCGGGACAGGGACACTGAAGCTTTCTTT
>TRBJ2-7|NA|NA|TRBV20-1
CSARVGGAGYEQYF
TGCAGTGCTAGAGTGGGGGGCGCAGGCTACGAGCAGTACTTC
>TRBJ2-1|TRBD2|NA|TRBV13
CASSPSGGGGGEQFF
TGTGCCAGCAGCCCGAGTGGCGGGGGGGGTGGTGAGCAGTTCTTC
>TRBJ2-5|TRBD2|few|TRBV2
CASPRRLAGQIGSAETQYF
TGTGCCAGCCCTCGCAGACTAGCGGGGCAGATCGGTTCAGCAGAGACCCAGTACTTC
>TRBJ1-1|TRBD1|NA|TRBV7-8
CACRQGDWNTEAFF
TGTGCCTGTCGACAGGGGGACTGGAACACTGAAGCTTTCTTT
>TRBJ1-1|NA|few|TRBV7-8
CASSLNSLEGTEAFF
TGTGCCAGCAGCTTAAACTCGCTCGAGGGCACTGAAGCTTTCTTT
>TRBJ1-2|TRBD1|NA|TRBV25-1
CASRDQGEGYNGYTF
TGTGCCAGCAGAGACCAGGGGGAGGGATACAATGGCTACACCTTC
>TRBJ2-5|NA|NA|TRBV7-2
CASSLGRGSGAQYF
TGTGCCAGCAGCTTGGGACGGGGGTCAGGGGCCCAGTACTTC
>TRBJ2-3|TRBD2|few|TRBV20-1
CSARVGLAGEADTQYF
TGCAGTGCTAGAGTAGGACTAGCGGGGGAGGCAGATACGCAGTATTTT
>TRBJ2-3|TRBD2|NA|TRBV12-3/TRBV12-4
CASSLVPSGPDTQYF
TGTGCCAGCAGTTTAGTGCCTAGCGGGCCAGATACGCAGTATTTT
>TRBJ2-3|NA|few|TRBV11-2
CASSFRGRPSTDTQYF
TGTGCCAGCAGCTTCAGGGGCCGACCTAGCACAGATACGCAGTATTTT
>TRBJ1-2|NA|NA|TRBV7-2
CASSMTGGDYGYTF
TGTGCCAGCAGCATGACCGGCGGTGACTATGGCTACACCTTC
>TRBJ2-7|NA|NA|TRBV6-5
CASSYAGSYEQYF
TGTGCCAGCAGTTATGCAGGGTCCTACGAGCAGTACTTC
>TRBJ2-6|NA|few|TRBV7-6
CASSLMESGANVLTF
TGTGCCAGCAGCTTAATGGAATCTGGGGCCAACGTCCTGACTTTC
>TRBJ2-1|TRBD1|NA|TRBV5-1
CASSLWTGTRDEQFF
TGCGCCAGCAGCTTGTGGACAGGGACCCGCGATGAGCAGTTCTTC
>TRBJ1-4|NA|few|TRBV7-7
CASSVEGGNEKLFF
TGTGCCAGCAGCGTTGAAGGGGGTAATGAAAAACTGTTTTTT
>TRBJ2-1|NA|few|TRBV5-1
CASSPSVRFNNEQFF
TGCGCCAGCAGCCCCTCAGTTAGGTTCAACAATGAGCAGTTCTTC
>TRBJ2-1|NA|few|TRBV27
CASSLRGGKGRNEQFF
TGTGCCAGCAGTTTACGTGGGGGAAAGGGGAGGAATGAGCAGTTCTTC
>TRBJ2-1|TRBD1|few|TRBV18
CASSPSGTGTYNEQFF
TGTGCCAGCTCACCATCCGGGACAGGGACCTACAATGAGCAGTTCTTC
>TRBJ1-1|NA|few|TRBV3-1
CASSQLGTGPTEAFF
TGTGCCAGCAGCCAACTAGGAACAGGGCCCACTGAAGCTTTCTTT
>TRBJ1-2|NA|NA|TRBV12-3/TRBV12-4
CASSFGGDYGYTF
TGTGCCAGCAGTTTTGGGGGTGACTATGGCTACACCTTC
>TRBJ1-1|TRBD1|NA|TRBV7-9
CASSLIERTGNTEAFF
TGTGCCAGCAGCTTGATTGAGAGGACAGGGAACACTGAAGCTTTCTTT
>TRBJ2-3|NA|NA|TRBV7-9
CASSPGERQRDTQYF
TGTGCCAGCAGCCCCGGTGAGCGCCAGAGAGATACGCAGTATTTT
>TRBJ2-1|TRBD2|few|TRBV5-1
CASSLPGTSNEQFF
TGCGCCAGCAGCCTCCCCGGGACTAGCAATGAGCAGTTCTTC